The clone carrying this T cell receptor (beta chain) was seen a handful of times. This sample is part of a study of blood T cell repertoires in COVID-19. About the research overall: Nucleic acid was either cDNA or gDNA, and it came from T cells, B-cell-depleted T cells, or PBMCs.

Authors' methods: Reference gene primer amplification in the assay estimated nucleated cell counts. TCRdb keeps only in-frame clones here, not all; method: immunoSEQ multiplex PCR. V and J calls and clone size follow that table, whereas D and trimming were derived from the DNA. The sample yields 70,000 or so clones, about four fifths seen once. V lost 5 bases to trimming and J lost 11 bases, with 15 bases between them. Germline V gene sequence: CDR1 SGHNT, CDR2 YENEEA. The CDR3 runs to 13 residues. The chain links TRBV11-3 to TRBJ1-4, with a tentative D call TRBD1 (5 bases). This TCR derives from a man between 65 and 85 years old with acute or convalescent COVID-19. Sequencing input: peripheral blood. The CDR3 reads CASSVTAGGKLFF. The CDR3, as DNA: TGTGCCAGCAGCGTAACAGCCGGGGGTAAACTGTTTTTT.